A single sample gave rise to the 31 T cell receptor beta chains below, sequenced in a study of T cell repertoires in aging, cancer and after chemotherapy. TCR beta rearrangements were amplified from peripheral blood genomic DNA. TRB rearrangements spanning V, D and J were amplified using mixed TRB-A/B primers. TCRdb redid the calling of the multiplex PCR reads with MiXCR, one entry per CDR3 protein. The sample carries about 9,700 distinct CDR3 sequences, approximately 33% recorded once. Sequenced: blood. The source of these receptors is a human donor in good health.

This clonotype was picked up a small number of times. V is TRBV30 and J is TRBJ1-4; D gene unclear. The CDR3 is made up of 13 amino acids. Trimming removed 5 bases from V and 0 bases from J, with 7 bases in between. Germline V gene data show CDR1 as GTSNPN and CDR2 as SVGIG (reference sequence). CDR3 coding DNA: TGTGCCTGGGGACCTGCAACTAATGAAAAACTGTTTTTT. This codes for CAWGPATNEKLFF.

The chain employs TRBV5-1 and TRBJ2-5, with TRBD2 matching over 9 bases. The V gene's germline CDR1 is SGHRS and CDR2 YFSETQ. V was pared by 4 bases and J by 4 bases, with 14 bases of the junction left unmatched. The CDR3 length is 17 residues. The CDR3 nucleotides are TGCGCCAGCAGCCCTCTTGGGGCTAGCGGGAAGGGAGAGACCCAGTACTTC. Protein: CASSPLGASGKGETQYF.

A few counts support this clonotype. The chain links TRBV6-5 to TRBJ2-5; 7 bases are a match to TRBD1. Germline values: CDR1 MNHEY, CDR2 SVGAGI. The CDR3 consists of 14 residues. With V trimmed by 7 bases and J by 14 bases, 19 bases remained unmatched. The CDR3 protein is CASNSIRQGEPSYF. CDR3 DNA: TGTGCCAGCAACAGTATCAGGCAGGGGGAGCCTAGTTACTTC.

This clonotype was counted between two and nine times. CDR3 loop: CASSSPGQGAYEQYF. CDR3 nucleotides: TGTGCCAGCAGTTCCCCGGGACAGGGGGCCTACGAGCAGTACTTC. The chain employs TRBV27 and TRBJ2-7; 11 bases map to TRBD1. J gave up 2 bases and V 4 bases, and 4 bases lay outside the gene matches. Germline V gene lookup returns CDR1 MNHEY and CDR2 SMNVEV (reference sequence). This CDR3 contains 15 residues.

This clonotype was counted between two and nine times. The rearrangement uses TRBV27 and TRBJ2-7, with unresolved D. The germline CDR1 and CDR2 sequences are MNHEY and SMNVEV (reference sequence). The CDR3 sequence is 12 residues long. The germline V and J ends were trimmed by 6 bases and 2 bases, with 8 bases remaining between them. The CDR3 nucleotides read TGTGCCAGCAGGGGAAGAGCCTACGAGCAGTACTTC. It yields the protein CASRGRAYEQYF.

This chain joins TRBV18 and TRBJ2-7; D is perhaps TRBD1 (5 bases). The germline V and J ends were trimmed by 6 bases and 3 bases, with 18 bases remaining between them. Germline loops: CDR1 KGHSH, CDR2 LQKENI. The CDR3 is made up of 15 amino acids. The CDR3 spells CASSPAGQANYEQYF. As DNA, the CDR3 is TGTGCCAGCTCCCCCGCAGGGCAGGCTAACTACGAGCAGTACTTC.

The chain combines TRBV5-6 with TRBJ2-3, with no clear D. V dropped 3 bases and J dropped 4 bases, with 9 bases sitting between them. The CDR3 consists of 13 residues. Germline V gives CDR1 SGHDT, CDR2 YYEEEE. CDR3 sequence: CASSSPGADTQYF. Here the CDR3 DNA reads TGTGCCAGCAGCTCCCCAGGCGCAGATACGCAGTATTTT.

The CDR3 DNA sequence: TGTGCCAGCAGGTTATACAACAGTTATTCTACGCGGCAGTTCTTC. Its protein product is CASRLYNSYSTRQFF. The rearrangement links TRBV6-5 to TRBJ2-1; D unresolved. The CDR3 loop spans 15 amino acids. The V gene lost 6 bases and the J gene lost 12 bases, with 24 bases spanning the gap. Germline assignment: CDR1 MNHEY and CDR2 SVGAGI.

This clonotype was found once. The chain couples TRBV19 to TRBJ1-2, with D possibly being TRBD1 (5 bases). The germline V gene has CDR1 LNHDA and CDR2 SQIVND (reference sequence). The CDR3 runs 14 residues. Trimming removed 3 bases at V and 8 bases at J, with 16 bases between. The CDR3 coding sequence is TGTGCCAGTAGTATCGGCTCCCGGGGCATGGGCTACACCTTC. It encodes CASSIGSRGMGYTF. The entire variable domain, with the rest obtained from reference TRBV19 and TRBJ1-2, is as follows: DGGITQSPKYLFRKEGQNVTLSCEQNLNHDAMYWYRQDPGQGLRLIYYSQIVNDFQKGDIAEGYSVSREKKESFPLTVTSAQKNPTAFYLCASSIGSRGMGYTFGSGTRLTVV.

Relative to its sample, this clonotype is medium-sized. V gene TRBV29-1 combines with J gene TRBJ1-2, with TRBD1 identical over 7 bases. The CDR3 runs 13 residues. Looked up from germline, CDR1 is SQVTM and CDR2 is ANQGSEA. After removal of 0 bases from V and 7 bases from J, the junction contained 5 bases not matched to a gene. For the CDR3, the DNA is TGCAGCGTTGAAGATCTCGCAGGGGGTGGCTACACCTTC. Its protein is CSVEDLAGGGYTF.

This clonotype was picked up a small number of times. The chain couples TRBV11-3 to TRBJ2-7; 9 nucleotides match TRBD2. Germline CDR1 is SGHNT and CDR2 is YENEEA. V shed 0 bases, J shed 2 bases, and the junction held 11 bases outside the gene matches. CDR3 size: 18 residues. CDR3 coding DNA: TGTGCCAGCAGCTTAGAAAGGGCGGGAGGGCCGATGACCTACGAGCAGTACTTC. Its protein product is CASSLERAGGPMTYEQYF.

There are a few counts of this clonotype. The rearrangement joins TRBV5-4 to TRBJ2-7; 8 bases agree with TRBD2. CDR3 size: 14 residues. The J segment lost 6 bases and the V segment lost 3 bases, leaving 8 bases of the junction unmatched. Germline V gives CDR1 SGHNT, CDR2 YYREEE (reference sequence). The DNA of the CDR3 is TGTGCCAGCAGCTCTTCCCGGACTAGCAGCGAGCAGTACTTC. Translation gives CASSSSRTSSEQYF.

V and J are TRBV6-2 or TRBV6-3 and TRBJ1-5; TRBD1 aligns across 7 bases. The CDR3 is 16 residues long. The ends lost 0 bases at V and 3 bases at J; junction bases unmatched: 5. Germline-derived CDR1 and CDR2 are MNHEY and SVGEGT. The CDR3 is CASSYSGQAHNQPQHF. As DNA, the CDR3 is TGTGCCAGCAGTTACTCTGGACAGGCGCACAATCAGCCCCAGCATTTT.

V gene TRBV15 combines with J gene TRBJ1-3; D is unclear. This CDR3 is 19 amino acids long. V lost 0 bases and J lost 1, with 19 bases in between. The germline V gene has CDR1 LNHNV and CDR2 YYDKDF (reference sequence). The CDR3 region has the DNA TGTGCCACCAGCAGAGATCTTCCCCGCAGAGGGCTATCTGGAAACACCATATATTTT. Protein: CATSRDLPRRGLSGNTIYF.

This clonotype was recorded a few times. The genes are TRBV11-3 and TRBJ1-6; no definite D call. Trimming took off 5 bases at V and 5 bases at J, with 16 bases between the two ends. Germline CDR1 SGHNT, CDR2 YENEEA. The CDR3 totals 16 residues. The DNA for the CDR3 is TGTGCCAGCAGCCCCCCTGACCGAAGAGATAATTCACCCCTCCACTTT. It yields the protein CASSPPDRRDNSPLHF.

This chain uses TRBV27 with TRBJ2-2; 7 bases fit TRBD1. The CDR3 loop spans 16 amino acids. V shed 5 bases, J shed 5 bases, and the junction held 11 bases outside the gene matches. In germline, CDR1 is MNHEY, CDR2 SMNVEV (reference sequence). The CDR3 DNA follows: TGTGCCAGCAGTACACCGGGACAGCTCATAACCGGGGAGCTGTTTTTT. Translated: CASSTPGQLITGELFF.

The rearrangement links TRBV11-3 to TRBJ2-2, with TRBD2 matching over 16 bases. Losses at the gene ends were 4 bases for V and 3 bases for J; bases not matched to a gene: 8. The germline V gene encodes CDR1 SGHNT and CDR2 YENEEA. The length of the CDR3 is 19 residues. The CDR3 protein is CASSSTPGLAGGDTGELFF. Written as DNA, the CDR3 is TGTGCCAGCAGCTCGACACCGGGACTAGCGGGAGGGGACACCGGGGAGCTGTTTTTT.

Relative to its sample, this clonotype is medium-sized. This rearrangement joins TRBV30 to TRBJ2-5; the match to TRBD2 covers 8 bases. The CDR3 loop spans 15 amino acids. CDR1 and CDR2 from the germline V gene are GTSNPN and SVGIG (reference sequence). V gave up 0 bases and J gave up 4 bases; unmatched junction bases: 7. The CDR3 here is CAWSVQPGGPETQYF. CDR3 sequence (DNA): TGTGCCTGGAGTGTCCAGCCGGGAGGGCCAGAGACCCAGTACTTC. Full variable domain (rest looked up from reference TRBV30 and TRBJ2-5): SQTIHQWPATLVQPVGSPLSLECTVEGTSNPNLYWYRQAAGRGLQLLFYSVGIGQISSEVPQNLSASRPQDRQFILSSKKLLLSDSGFYLCAWSVQPGGPETQYFGPGTRLLVL.

This clonotype was detected a few times. CDR3: CASSYMGGASPGEQFF. The CDR3 DNA follows: TGTGCCAGCAGTTACATGGGGGGAGCGTCCCCCGGTGAGCAGTTCTTC. This chain connects TRBV6-6 to TRBJ2-1; TRBD2 is a possible D gene (6 bases). Germline V gene sequence: CDR1 MNHNY, CDR2 SVGAGI (reference sequence). V gave up 2 bases and J gave up 9 bases, with 20 bases separating them. This CDR3 is built from 16 residues.

CDR3 in amino acids: CASSYSSSGQPQHF. CDR3 DNA sequence: TGTGCCAGCAGTTACTCGAGTTCCGGACAGCCCCAGCATTTT. The rearrangement uses TRBV6-5 and TRBJ1-5; no firm D call. Germline V CDR1 and CDR2: MNHEY, SVGAGI. Trimming took 0 bases from V and 7 from J, leaving 10 bases between them. This CDR3 comprises 14 residues.

This chain joins TRBV5-4 and TRBJ1-2; D ambiguous. This CDR3 spans 13 amino acids. Trimming shortened V by 7 bases and J by 1 base, and 11 bases separated the two germline ends. Per the germline V gene, CDR1 is SGHNT and CDR2 is YYREEE (reference sequence). This chain's CDR3 is CASYLPNNYGYTF. In DNA, the CDR3 is TGTGCCAGCTACCTACCGAATAACTATGGCTACACCTTC.

This clonotype is medium-sized (0.01 to 0.1%) by share. The rearrangement joins TRBV6-1 to TRBJ2-2, with D tentatively TRBD1 (5 bases). There are 16 residues in the CDR3. Trimming took off 3 bases at V and 2 bases at J, with 13 bases between the two ends. Germline lookup yields CDR1 MNHNS and CDR2 SASEGT. CDR3 bases: TGTGCCAGCAGTGATGTTAGGGGCCTTAACACCGGGGAGCTGTTTTTT. It codes for CASSDVRGLNTGELFF.

In regard to this clonotype: Mismatch with germline at one junction end may stem from a read error. The rearrangement links TRBV6-2 or TRBV6-3 to TRBJ2-5; D is ambiguous. Germline V CDR1 and CDR2: MNHEY, SVGEGT. The CDR3 sequence is 14 residues long. The DNA of the CDR3 is TGTGCCAGCACTTACGGTTGGCCCCAAGAGACCCAGTACTTC. Protein product: CASTYGWPQETQYF.

This clonotype was found a few times. The chain employs TRBV19 and TRBJ2-3; possible D gene TRBD2, 6 bases. The germline CDR1 and CDR2 sequences are LNHDA and SQIVND (reference sequence). There are 10 residues in the CDR3. CDR3 nucleotide sequence: TGTGCTACGGGAGAGGATACGCAGTATTTT. Its protein product is CATGEDTQYF. The entire variable domain, with the rest obtained from reference TRBV19 and TRBJ2-3, is as follows: DGGITQSPKYLFRKEGQNVTLSCEQNLNHDAMYWYRQDPGQGLRLIYYSQIVNDFQKGDIAEGYSVSREKKESFPLTVTSAQKNPTAFYLCATGEDTQYFGPGTRLTVL.

A remark on this clonotype: Compared with germline, one end of the junction differs, possibly owing to a read error. The chain carries TRBV6-5 and TRBJ2-7, with TRBD1 matching 9 bases. Germline loops: CDR1 MNHEY, CDR2 SVGAGI. There are 13 residues in the CDR3. CDR3 coding DNA: TGTGCCTGCAGTGACTCGGACAGGGGCGAGCAGTACTTC. This encodes CACSDSDRGEQYF.

In its sample, this clonotype was seen a few times. This chain connects TRBV24-1 to TRBJ2-2, with 7 bases aligning to TRBD1. Germline CDR1 KGHDR, CDR2 SFDVKD. V was pared by 5 bases and J by 4 bases, with 6 bases of the junction left unmatched. The CDR3 length is 15 residues. The CDR3 loop is CATSVGQDFTGELFF. Written as DNA, the CDR3 is TGTGCCACCAGTGTCGGACAGGACTTCACCGGGGAGCTGTTTTTT.

By share of the sample, this clonotype is medium-sized. The chain carries TRBV11-3 and TRBJ2-5, with 9 bases identical to TRBD2. CDR1 and CDR2 (germline): SGHNT, YENEEA. The CDR3 sequence is 16 residues long. J lost 2 bases, V lost 0 bases, and 4 bases had no gene match. In DNA form, the CDR3 reads TGTGCCAGCAGCTTAGATCTGCTAGCGGGGCAAGAGACCCAGTACTTC. Its translation: CASSLDLLAGQETQYF.

Only a few counts were recorded for this clonotype. The chain carries TRBV5-4 and TRBJ2-7; D is possibly TRBD1 or TRBD2 (5 bases each). This CDR3 region has 15 residues. V gave up 0 bases and J gave up 0 bases, with 10 bases separating them. CDR1 and CDR2 from the germline V gene are SGHNT and YYREEE (reference sequence). The CDR3 sequence is CASSLVGVSSYEQYF. CDR3 coding DNA: TGTGCCAGCAGCTTGGTGGGGGTAAGCTCCTACGAGCAGTACTTC.

In the case of this clonotype: This clone may be a read error of a much larger clone one base away. The gene calls are TRBV11-2 and TRBJ2-7; D may correspond to TRBD1 or TRBD2 (5 bases each). V gave up 4 bases and J gave up 2 bases, with 15 bases separating them. Germline CDR1 SGHAT, CDR2 FQNNGV. CDR3 size: 15 residues. The CDR3 sequence is CASSSARGNPYEQYF. CDR3 DNA: TGTGCCAGCAGCTCAGCGAGGGGCAACCCCTACGAGCAGTACTTC.

The chain has TRBV18 and TRBJ2-7; TRBD2 aligns across 13 bases. The V segment lost 3 bases and the J segment 5 bases; nucleotides outside the gene matches: 1. CDR3 size: 14 residues. Germline CDR1 reads KGHSH; CDR2 reads LQKENI. The CDR3 loop reads CASSPGLAGDEQYF. In nucleotides, the CDR3 is TGTGCCAGCTCACCTGGACTAGCGGGAGACGAGCAGTACTTC.

This clonotype was seen more than once but under ten times. The V and J genes are TRBV19 and TRBJ1-5; 9 bases agree with TRBD1. Germline V lookup: CDR1 LNHDA, CDR2 SQIVND (reference sequence). V lost 3 bases to trimming and J lost 5 bases; unmatched junction nucleotides: 8. This CDR3 region has 16 residues. This chain's CDR3 is CASSIRTGVYDQPQHF. CDR3 DNA sequence: TGTGCCAGTAGTATTCGGACAGGGGTTTACGATCAGCCCCAGCATTTT.